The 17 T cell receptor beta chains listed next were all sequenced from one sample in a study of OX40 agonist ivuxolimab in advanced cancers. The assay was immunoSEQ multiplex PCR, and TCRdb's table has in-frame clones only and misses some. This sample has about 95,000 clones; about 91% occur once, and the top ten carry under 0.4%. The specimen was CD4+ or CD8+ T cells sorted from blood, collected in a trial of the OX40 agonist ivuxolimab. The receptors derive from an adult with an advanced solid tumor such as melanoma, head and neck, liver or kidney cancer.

CDR3: CASSLQVGGLGVGSNQPQHF. CDR3 DNA: TGTGCCAGCAGTTTACAGGTGGGGGGCCTGGGTGTTGGTAGCAATCAGCCCCAGCATTTT. The V gene is TRBV28, the J gene TRBJ1-5, with D maybe TRBD1 (6 bases). The CDR3 spans 20 residues. Germline V gives CDR1 MDHEN, CDR2 SYDVKM. V was shortened by 2 bases and J by 0 bases, with 23 bases between the two germline ends.

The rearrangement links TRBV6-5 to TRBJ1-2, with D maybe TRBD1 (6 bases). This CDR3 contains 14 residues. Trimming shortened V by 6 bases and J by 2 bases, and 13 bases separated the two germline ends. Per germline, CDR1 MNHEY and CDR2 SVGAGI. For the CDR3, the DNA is TGTGCCAGCAGGCCGGGACAAGCAAACTATGGCTACACCTTC. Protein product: CASRPGQANYGYTF.

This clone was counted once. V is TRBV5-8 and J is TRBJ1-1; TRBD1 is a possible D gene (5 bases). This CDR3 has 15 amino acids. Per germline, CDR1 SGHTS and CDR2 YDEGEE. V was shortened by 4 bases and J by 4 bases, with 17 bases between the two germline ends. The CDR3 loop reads CASSPLGGAVTEAFF. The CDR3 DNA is TGTGCCAGCAGCCCCCTGGGAGGGGCGGTCACTGAAGCTTTCTTT.

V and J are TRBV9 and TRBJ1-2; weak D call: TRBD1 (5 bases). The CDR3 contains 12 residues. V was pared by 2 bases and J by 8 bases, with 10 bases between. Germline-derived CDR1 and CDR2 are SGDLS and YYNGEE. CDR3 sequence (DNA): TGTGCCAGCAGCGTCACAGGCGGAGGCTACACCTTC. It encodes CASSVTGGGYTF.

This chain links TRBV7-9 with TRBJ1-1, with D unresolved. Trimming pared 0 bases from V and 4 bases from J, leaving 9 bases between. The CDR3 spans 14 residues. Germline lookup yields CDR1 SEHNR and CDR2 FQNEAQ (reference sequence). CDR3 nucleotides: TGTGCCAGCAGCTTAGCAGGTTTAGGCACTGAAGCTTTCTTT. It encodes CASSLAGLGTEAFF.

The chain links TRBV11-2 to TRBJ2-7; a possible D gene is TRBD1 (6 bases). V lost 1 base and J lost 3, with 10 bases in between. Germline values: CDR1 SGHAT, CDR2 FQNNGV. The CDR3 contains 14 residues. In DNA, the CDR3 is TGTGCCAGCAGCTTAGGAGTACAGGGCTACGAGCAGTACTTC. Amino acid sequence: CASSLGVQGYEQYF.

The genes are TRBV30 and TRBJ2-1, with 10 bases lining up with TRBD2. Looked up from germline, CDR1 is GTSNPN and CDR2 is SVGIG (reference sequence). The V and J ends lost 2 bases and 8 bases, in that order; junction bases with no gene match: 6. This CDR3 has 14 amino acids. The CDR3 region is CAWSKGLATDEQFF. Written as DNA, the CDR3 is TGTGCCTGGAGTAAGGGACTAGCGACCGATGAGCAGTTCTTC.

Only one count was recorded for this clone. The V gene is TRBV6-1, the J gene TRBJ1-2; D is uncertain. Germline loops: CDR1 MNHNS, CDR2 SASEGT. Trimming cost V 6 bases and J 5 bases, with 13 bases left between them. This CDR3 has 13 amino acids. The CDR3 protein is CASSPGRRYGYTF. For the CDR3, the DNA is TGTGCCAGCAGCCCCGGACGACGGTATGGCTACACCTTC.

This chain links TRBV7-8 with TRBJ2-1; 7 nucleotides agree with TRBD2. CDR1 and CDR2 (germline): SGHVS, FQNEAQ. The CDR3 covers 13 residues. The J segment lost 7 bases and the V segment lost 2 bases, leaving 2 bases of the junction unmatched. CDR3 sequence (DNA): TGTGCCAGCAGCTTACTAGCGGTTAATGAGCAGTTCTTC. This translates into CASSLLAVNEQFF.

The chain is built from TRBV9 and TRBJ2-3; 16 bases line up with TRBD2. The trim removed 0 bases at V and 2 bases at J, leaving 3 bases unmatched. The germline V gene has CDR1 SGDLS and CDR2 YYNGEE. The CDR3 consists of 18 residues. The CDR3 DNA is TGTGCCAGCAGCGTAGGGGGACTAGCGGGAGGGTACACAGATACGCAGTATTTT. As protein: CASSVGGLAGGYTDTQYF.

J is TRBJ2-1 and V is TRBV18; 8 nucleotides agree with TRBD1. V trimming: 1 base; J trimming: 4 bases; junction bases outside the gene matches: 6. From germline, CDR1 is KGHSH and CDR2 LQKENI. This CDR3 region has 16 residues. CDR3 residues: CASSPLTGTGYNEQFF. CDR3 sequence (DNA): TGTGCCAGCTCACCACTTACCGGGACAGGATACAATGAGCAGTTCTTC.

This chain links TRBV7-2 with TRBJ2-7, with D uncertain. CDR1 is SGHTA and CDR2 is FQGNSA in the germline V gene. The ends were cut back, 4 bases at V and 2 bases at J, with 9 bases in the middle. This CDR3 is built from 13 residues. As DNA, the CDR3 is TGTGCCAGCAGCTCCGGCCCGACCTACGAGCAGTACTTC. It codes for CASSSGPTYEQYF. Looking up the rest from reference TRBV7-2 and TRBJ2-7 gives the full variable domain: GAGVSQSPSNKVTEKGKDVELRCDPISGHTALYWYRQSLGQGLEFLIYFQGNSAPDKSGLPSDRFSAERTGGSVSTLTIQRTQQEDSAVYLCASSSGPTYEQYFGPGTRLTVT.

The CDR3, as DNA: TGTGCCAGTAGTATATTGGGACTAAAACGCGGGAACACCATATATTTT. Residues: CASSILGLKRGNTIYF. The chain employs TRBV19 and TRBJ1-3; TRBD1 might be the D (5 bases). The CDR3 sequence is 16 residues long. Germline CDR1 LNHDA, CDR2 SQIVND (reference sequence). The germline V and J ends were trimmed by 2 bases and 7 bases, with 18 bases remaining between them.

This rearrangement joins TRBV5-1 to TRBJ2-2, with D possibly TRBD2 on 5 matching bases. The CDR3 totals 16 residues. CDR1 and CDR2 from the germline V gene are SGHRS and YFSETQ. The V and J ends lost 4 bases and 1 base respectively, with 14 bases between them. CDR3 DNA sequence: TGCGCCAGCAGCGCCCGGGGAGCCCGGAACACCGGGGAGCTGTTTTTT. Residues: CASSARGARNTGELFF.

CDR3 amino acids: CAWSTGHPNYGYTF. The CDR3, as DNA: TGTGCCTGGAGTACGGGACACCCAAACTATGGCTACACCTTC. V and J are TRBV30 and TRBJ1-2, with a possible D match to TRBD1 (6 bases). The CDR3 totals 14 residues. CDR1 and CDR2 from the germline V gene are GTSNPN and SVGIG (reference sequence). Deletions cut 2 bases from V and 2 bases from J, with 12 bases between.

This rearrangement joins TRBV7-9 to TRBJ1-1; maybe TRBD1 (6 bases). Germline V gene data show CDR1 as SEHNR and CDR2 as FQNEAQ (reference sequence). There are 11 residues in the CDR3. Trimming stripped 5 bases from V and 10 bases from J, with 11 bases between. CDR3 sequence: CASSTRDTAFF. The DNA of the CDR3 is TGTGCCAGCAGCACCCGGGACACAGCTTTCTTT.

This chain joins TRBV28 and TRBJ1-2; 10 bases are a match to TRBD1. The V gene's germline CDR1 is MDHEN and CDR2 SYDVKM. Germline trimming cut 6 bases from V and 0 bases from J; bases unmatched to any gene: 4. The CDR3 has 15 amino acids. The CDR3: CASSRGTGANYGYTF. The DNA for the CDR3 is TGTGCCAGCAGCCGAGGGACAGGGGCTAACTATGGCTACACCTTC.